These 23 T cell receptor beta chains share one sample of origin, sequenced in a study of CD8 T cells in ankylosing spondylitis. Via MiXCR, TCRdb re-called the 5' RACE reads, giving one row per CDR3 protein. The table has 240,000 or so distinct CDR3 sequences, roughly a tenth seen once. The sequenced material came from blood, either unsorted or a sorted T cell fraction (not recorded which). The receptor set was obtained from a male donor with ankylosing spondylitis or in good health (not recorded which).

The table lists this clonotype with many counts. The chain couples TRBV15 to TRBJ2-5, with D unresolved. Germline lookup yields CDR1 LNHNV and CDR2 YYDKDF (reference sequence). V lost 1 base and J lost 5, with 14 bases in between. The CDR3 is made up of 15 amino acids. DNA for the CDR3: TGTGCCACCAGCAGAGTTACCGAATCTGGCGAGACCCAGTACTTC. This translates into CATSRVTESGETQYF. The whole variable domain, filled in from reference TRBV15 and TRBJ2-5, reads DAMVIQNPRYQVTQFGKPVTLSCSQTLNHNVMYWYQQKSSQAPKLLFHYYDKDFNNEADTPDNFQSRRPNTSFCFLDIRSPGLGDTAMYLCATSRVTESGETQYFGPGTRLLVL.

DNA of the CDR3: TGTGCCAGCACCTATCGACGGGGACTCTCTTATGGCTACACCTTC. The encoded protein is CASTYRRGLSYGYTF. This chain uses TRBV13 with TRBJ1-2; possible D gene TRBD1, 5 bases. The CDR3 is 15 amino acids. V lost 7 bases, J lost 5 bases, and 20 bases lay in between. In germline, CDR1 is PRHDT, CDR2 FYEKMQ (reference sequence).

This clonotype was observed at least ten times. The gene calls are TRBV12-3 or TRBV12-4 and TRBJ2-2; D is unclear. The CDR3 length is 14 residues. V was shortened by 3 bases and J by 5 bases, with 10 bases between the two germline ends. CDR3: CASSFFLGTGELFF. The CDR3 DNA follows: TGTGCCAGCAGTTTCTTCTTAGGGACCGGGGAGCTGTTTTTT.

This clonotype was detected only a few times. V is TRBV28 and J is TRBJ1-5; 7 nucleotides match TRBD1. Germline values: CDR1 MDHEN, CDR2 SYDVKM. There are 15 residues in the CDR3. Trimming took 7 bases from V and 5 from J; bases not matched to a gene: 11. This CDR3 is CASTNRGGSHQPQHF. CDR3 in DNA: TGTGCCAGCACCAATCGAGGGGGCTCTCATCAGCCCCAGCATTTT.

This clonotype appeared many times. The CDR3 nucleotides are TGTGCCAGCAGCCAAGATCGGTGGGGGTCGGCTTTCTTT. It specifies CASSQDRWGSAFF. The chain recombines TRBV4-2 with TRBJ1-1; a possible D gene is TRBD1 (5 bases). The V end was cut by 0 bases, the J end by 11 bases, with 13 bases between. Germline CDR1 and CDR2: LGHNA and YNFKEQ. The CDR3 totals 13 residues.

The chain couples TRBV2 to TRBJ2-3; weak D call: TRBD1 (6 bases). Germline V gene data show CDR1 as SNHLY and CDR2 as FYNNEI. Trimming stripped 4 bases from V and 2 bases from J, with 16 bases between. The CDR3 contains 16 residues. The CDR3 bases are TGTGCCAGCAGTGTTTCTCTGGGACACTCCACAGATACGCAGTATTTT. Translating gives CASSVSLGHSTDTQYF. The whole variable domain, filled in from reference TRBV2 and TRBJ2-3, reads EPEVTQTPSHQVTQMGQEVILRCVPISNHLYFYWYRQILGQKVEFLVSFYNNEISEKSEIFDDQFSVERPDGSNFTLKIRSTKLEDSAMYFCASSVSLGHSTDTQYFGPGTRLTVL.

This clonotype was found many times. For the CDR3, the DNA is TGTGCCAGCAGTTCCGGGACTAGCGGCACCAATGAGCAGTTCTTC. It yields the protein CASSSGTSGTNEQFF. The gene calls are TRBV27 and TRBJ2-1; 11 bases map to TRBD2. Trimming at V came to 4 bases and at J to 6 bases, leaving 5 bases not matched to a gene. The CDR3 totals 15 residues. Germline-derived CDR1 and CDR2 are MNHEY and SMNVEV (reference sequence).

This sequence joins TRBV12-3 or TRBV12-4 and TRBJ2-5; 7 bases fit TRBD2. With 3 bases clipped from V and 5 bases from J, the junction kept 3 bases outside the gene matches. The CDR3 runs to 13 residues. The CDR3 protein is CASSFMGGETQYF. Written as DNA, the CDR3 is TGTGCCAGCAGTTTTATGGGGGGGGAGACCCAGTACTTC.

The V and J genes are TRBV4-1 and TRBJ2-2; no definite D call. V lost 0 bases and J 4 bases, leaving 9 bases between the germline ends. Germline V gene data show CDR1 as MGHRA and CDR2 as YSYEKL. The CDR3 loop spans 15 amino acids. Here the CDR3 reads CASSQDAVSTGELFF. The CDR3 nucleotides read TGCGCCAGCAGCCAAGACGCAGTGAGCACCGGGGAGCTGTTTTTT.

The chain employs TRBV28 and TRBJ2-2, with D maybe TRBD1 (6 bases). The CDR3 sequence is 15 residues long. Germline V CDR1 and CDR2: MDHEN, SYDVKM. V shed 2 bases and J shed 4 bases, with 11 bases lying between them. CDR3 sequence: CASSLGQDSTGELFF. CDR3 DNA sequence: TGTGCCAGCAGTTTAGGCCAGGACAGCACCGGGGAGCTGTTTTTT.

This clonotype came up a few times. Here the CDR3 reads CATSEQTGFAGEPQHF. CDR3 sequence (DNA): TGTGCCACCAGTGAACAAACAGGGTTTGCCGGAGAGCCCCAGCATTTT. This chain uses TRBV24-1 with TRBJ1-5; tentatively, D is TRBD1 (6 bases). Per the germline V gene, CDR1 is KGHDR and CDR2 is SFDVKD. Trimming took off 4 bases at V and 8 bases at J, with 20 bases between the two ends. This CDR3 is 16 amino acids long.

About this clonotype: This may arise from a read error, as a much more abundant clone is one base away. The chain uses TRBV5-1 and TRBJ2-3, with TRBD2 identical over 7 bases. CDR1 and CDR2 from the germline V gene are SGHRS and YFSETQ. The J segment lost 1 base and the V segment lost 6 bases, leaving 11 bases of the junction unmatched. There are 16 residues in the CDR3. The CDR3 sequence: CASNHRSGTGTDTQYF. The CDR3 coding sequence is TGCGCCAGCAACCATCGCAGCGGGACGGGCACAGATACGCAGTATTTT.

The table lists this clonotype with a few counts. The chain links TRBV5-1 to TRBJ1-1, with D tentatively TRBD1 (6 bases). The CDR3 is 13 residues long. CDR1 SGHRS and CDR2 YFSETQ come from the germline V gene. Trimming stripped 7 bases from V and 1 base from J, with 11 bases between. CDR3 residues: CASATTGNTEAFF. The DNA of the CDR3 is TGCGCCAGCGCTACGACAGGGAACACTGAAGCTTTCTTT.

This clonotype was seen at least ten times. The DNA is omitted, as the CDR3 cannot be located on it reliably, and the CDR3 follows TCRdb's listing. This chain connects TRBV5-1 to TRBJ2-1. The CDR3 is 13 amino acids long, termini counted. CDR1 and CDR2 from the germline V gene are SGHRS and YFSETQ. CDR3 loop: CASSLNFGNEQFF.

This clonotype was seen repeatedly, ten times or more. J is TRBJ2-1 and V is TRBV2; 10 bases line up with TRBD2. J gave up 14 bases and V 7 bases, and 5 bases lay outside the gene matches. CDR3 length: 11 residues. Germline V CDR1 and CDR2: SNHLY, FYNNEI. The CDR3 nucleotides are TGTGCCAGCACCCCAGGGACTAGCGAGTTCTTC. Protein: CASTPGTSEFF.

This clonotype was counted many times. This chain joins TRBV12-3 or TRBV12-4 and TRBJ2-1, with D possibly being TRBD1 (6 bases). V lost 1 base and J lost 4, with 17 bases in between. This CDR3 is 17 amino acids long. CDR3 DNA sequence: TGTGCCAGCAGTTTAGTGGGCAGGGGTCCCTCTTACAATGAGCAGTTCTTC. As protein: CASSLVGRGPSYNEQFF.

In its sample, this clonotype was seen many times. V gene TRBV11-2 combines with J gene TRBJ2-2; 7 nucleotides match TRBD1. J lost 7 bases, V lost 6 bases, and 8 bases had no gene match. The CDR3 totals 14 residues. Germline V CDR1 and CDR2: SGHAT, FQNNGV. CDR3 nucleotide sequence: TGTGCCAGCAGTAGACAGGGCAGGAACGGGGAGCTGTTTTTT. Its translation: CASSRQGRNGELFF.

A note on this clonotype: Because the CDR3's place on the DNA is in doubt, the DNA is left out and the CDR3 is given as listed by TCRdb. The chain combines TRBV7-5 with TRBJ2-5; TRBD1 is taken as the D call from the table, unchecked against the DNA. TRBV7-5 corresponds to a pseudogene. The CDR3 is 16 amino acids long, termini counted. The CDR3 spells CISVPGGGKGGETQYF.

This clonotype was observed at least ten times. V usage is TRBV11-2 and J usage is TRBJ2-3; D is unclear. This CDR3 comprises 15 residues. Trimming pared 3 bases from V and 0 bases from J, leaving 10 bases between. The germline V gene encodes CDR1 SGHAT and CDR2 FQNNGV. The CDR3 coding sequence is TGTGCCAGCAGCTTCGCCCTTTCTAGCACAGATACGCAGTATTTT. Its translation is CASSFALSSTDTQYF. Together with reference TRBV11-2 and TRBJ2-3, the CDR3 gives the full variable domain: EAGVAQSPRYKIIEKRQSVAFWCNPISGHATLYWYQQILGQGPKLLIQFQNNGVVDDSQLPKDRFSAERLKGVDSTLKIQPAKLEDSAVYLCASSFALSSTDTQYFGPGTRLTVL.

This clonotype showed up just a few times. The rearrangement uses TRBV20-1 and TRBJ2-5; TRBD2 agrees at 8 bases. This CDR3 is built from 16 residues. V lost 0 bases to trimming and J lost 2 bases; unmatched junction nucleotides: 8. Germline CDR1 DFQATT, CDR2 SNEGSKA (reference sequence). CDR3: CSARDHEGTRQETQYF. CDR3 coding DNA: TGCAGTGCTAGAGATCACGAGGGGACTAGGCAAGAGACCCAGTACTTC.

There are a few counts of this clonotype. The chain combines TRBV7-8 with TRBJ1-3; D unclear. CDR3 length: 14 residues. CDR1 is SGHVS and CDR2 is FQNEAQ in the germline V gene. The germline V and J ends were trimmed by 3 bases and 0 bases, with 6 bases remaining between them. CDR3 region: CASSFESSGNTIYF. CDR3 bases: TGTGCCAGCAGCTTCGAGAGCTCTGGAAACACCATATATTTT. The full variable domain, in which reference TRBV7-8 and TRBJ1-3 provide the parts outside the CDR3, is GAGVSQSPRYKVAKRGQDVALRCDPISGHVSLFWYQQALGQGPEFLTYFQNEAQLDKSGLPSDRFFAERPEGSVSTLKIQRTQQEDSAVYLCASSFESSGNTIYFGEGSWLTVV.

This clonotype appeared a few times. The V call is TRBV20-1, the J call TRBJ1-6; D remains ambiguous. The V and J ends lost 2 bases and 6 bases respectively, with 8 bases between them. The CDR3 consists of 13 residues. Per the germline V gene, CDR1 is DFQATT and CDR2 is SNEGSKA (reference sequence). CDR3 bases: TGCAGTGCTAGAAGCGTGGGTAATTCACCCCTCCACTTT. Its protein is CSARSVGNSPLHF.

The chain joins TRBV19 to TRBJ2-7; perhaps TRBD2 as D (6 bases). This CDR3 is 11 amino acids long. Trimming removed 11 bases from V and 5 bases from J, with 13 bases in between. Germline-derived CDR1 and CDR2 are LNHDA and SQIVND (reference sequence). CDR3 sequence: CAPSRGHEQYF. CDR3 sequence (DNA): TGTGCCCCTTCGCGGGGCCACGAGCAGTACTTC. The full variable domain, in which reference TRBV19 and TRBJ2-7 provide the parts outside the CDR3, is DGGITQSPKYLFRKEGQNVTLSCEQNLNHDAMYWYRQDPGQGLRLIYYSQIVNDFQKGDIAEGYSVSREKKESFPLTVTSAQKNPTAFYLCAPSRGHEQYFGPGTRLTVT.